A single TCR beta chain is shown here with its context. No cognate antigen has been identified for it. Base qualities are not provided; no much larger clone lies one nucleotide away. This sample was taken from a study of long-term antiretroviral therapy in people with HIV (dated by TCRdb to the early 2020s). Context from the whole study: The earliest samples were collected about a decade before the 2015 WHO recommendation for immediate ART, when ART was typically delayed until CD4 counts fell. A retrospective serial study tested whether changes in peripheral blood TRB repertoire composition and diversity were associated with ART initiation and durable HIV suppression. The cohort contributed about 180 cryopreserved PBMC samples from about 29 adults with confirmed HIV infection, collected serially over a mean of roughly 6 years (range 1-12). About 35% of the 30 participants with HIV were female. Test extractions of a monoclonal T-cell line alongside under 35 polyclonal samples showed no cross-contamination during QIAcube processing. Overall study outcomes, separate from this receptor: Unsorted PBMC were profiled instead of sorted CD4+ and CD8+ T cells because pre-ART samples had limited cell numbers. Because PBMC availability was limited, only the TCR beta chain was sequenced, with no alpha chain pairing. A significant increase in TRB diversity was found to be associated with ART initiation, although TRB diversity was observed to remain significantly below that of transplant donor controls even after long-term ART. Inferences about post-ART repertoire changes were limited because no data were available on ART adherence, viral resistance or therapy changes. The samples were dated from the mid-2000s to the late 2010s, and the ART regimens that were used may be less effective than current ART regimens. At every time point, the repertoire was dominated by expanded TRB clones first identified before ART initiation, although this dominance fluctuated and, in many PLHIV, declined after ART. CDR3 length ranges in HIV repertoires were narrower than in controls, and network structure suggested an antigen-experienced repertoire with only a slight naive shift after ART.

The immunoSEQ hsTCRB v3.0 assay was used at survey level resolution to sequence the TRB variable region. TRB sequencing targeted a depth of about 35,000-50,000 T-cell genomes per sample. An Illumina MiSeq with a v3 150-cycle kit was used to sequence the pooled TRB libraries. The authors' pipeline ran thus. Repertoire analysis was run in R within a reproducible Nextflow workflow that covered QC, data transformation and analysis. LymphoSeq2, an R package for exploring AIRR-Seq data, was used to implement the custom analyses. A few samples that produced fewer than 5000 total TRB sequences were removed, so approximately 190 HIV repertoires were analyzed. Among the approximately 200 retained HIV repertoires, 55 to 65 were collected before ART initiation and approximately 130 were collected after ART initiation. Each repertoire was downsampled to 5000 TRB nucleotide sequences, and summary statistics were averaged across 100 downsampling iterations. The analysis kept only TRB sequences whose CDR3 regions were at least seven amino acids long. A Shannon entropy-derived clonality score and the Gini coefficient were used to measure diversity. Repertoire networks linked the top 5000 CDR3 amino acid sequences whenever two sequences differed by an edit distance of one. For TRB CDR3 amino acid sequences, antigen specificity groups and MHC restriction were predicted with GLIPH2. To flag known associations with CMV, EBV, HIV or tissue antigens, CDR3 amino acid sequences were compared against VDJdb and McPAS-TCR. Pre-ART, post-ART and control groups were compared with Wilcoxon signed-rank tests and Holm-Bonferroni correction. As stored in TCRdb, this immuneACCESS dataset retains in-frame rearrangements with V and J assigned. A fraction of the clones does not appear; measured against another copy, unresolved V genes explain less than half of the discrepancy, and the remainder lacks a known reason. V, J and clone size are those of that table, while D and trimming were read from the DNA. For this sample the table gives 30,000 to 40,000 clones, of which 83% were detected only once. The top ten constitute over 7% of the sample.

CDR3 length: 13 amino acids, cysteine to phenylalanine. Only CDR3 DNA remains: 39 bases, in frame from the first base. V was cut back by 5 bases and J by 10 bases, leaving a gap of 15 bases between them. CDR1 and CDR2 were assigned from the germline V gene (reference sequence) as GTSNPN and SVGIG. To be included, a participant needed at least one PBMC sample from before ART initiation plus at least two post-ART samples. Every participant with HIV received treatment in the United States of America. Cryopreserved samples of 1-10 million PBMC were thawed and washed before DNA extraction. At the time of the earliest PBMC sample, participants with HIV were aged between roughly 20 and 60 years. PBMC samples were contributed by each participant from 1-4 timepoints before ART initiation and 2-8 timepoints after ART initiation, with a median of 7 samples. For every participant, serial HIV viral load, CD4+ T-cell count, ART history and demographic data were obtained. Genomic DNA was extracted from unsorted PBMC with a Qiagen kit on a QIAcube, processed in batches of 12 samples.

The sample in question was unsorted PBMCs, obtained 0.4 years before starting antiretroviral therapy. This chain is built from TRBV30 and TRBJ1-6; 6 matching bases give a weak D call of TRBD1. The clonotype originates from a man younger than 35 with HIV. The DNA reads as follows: TGTGCCTGGTCCTTTGGGGGCGGATCACCCCTCCACTTT. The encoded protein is CAWSFGGGSPLHF.